Sequencing of this TCR beta chain was carried out in a study of CXCR3-negative and CXCR3-positive naive CD8 T cells. A note on this clonotype: What it recognizes is unknown.

The TRB libraries of cDNA were built by UMI-labeled 5' RACE. Following a re-call of the 5' RACE reads, TCRdb has one entry per CDR3 protein and lacks DNA. The sample's table shows about 150,000 distinct CDR3 sequences. Germline CDR1 SGHAT, CDR2 FQNNGV. The CDR3 extends over 14 amino acids. Whole-study results and caveats: CXCR3-positive naive cells carried more hydrophobic TRB CDR3s than CXCR3-negative naive cells did.

Specimen: naive CXCR3+ CD8+ T cells from blood. Subset of the sample: CD45RO-CCR7+CD27+CD95- naive CD8+ T cells expressing CXCR3 (TNR3+). J is TRBJ2-7 and V is TRBV11-2; TCRdb calls TRBD1, which cannot be checked without DNA. The sequence derives from a human donor in good health. Some clones in this sample may be carry-over from other donors' samples. The CDR3 here is CASSSTGGGYEQYF.